Listed here are 14 T cell receptor beta chains from one sample, sequenced in a study of blood T cell repertoires in COVID-19. Generated by immunoSEQ multiplex PCR, the TCRdb table keeps only in-frame clones and is missing some. The table shows 250,000 to 350,000 clones, with about 87% occurring only once. Source material: peripheral blood. The receptors stem from a woman in her 30s who had recovered from COVID-19.

The chain's CDR3 is CASRTTSGGPNEQFF. The CDR3 nucleotides are TGTGCCAGCAGAACGACTAGCGGGGGACCCAATGAGCAGTTCTTC. V is TRBV6-4 and J is TRBJ2-1; the match to TRBD2 covers 12 bases. The CDR3 sequence is 15 residues long. The germline V gene encodes CDR1 MRHNA and CDR2 SNTAGT. V trimming: 6 bases; J trimming: 6 bases; junction bases outside the gene matches: 6.

The chain links TRBV4-3 to TRBJ1-2, with unresolved D. Per the germline V gene, CDR1 is LGHNA and CDR2 is YSLEER. V lost 0 bases and J lost 1, with 12 bases in between. The length of the CDR3 is 16 residues. This CDR3 is CASSQEASPYNYGYTF. The CDR3 nucleotides read TGCGCCAGCAGCCAAGAAGCGTCACCCTATAACTATGGCTACACCTTC.

This chain joins TRBV6-6 and TRBJ1-3; D call uncertain. This CDR3 is built from 14 residues. In germline, CDR1 is MNHNY, CDR2 SVGAGI (reference sequence). V was shortened by 8 bases and J by 4 bases, with 15 bases between the two germline ends. The CDR3 here is CASSYGMRGNTIYF. CDR3 DNA sequence: TGTGCCAGCTCCTATGGCATGCGGGGAAACACCATATATTTT.

CDR3 region: CASSPSSGVSYEQYF. In DNA, the CDR3 is TGTGCCAGCTCACCAAGTAGCGGGGTTTCCTACGAGCAGTACTTC. The V gene is TRBV18, the J gene TRBJ2-7; 8 positions agree with TRBD2. With V trimmed by 2 bases and J by 1 base, 4 bases remained unmatched. The germline gives CDR1 KGHSH, CDR2 LQKENI. This CDR3 is 15 amino acids long.

The chain couples TRBV2 to TRBJ2-3; 9 bases map to TRBD2. V gave up 4 bases and J gave up 5 bases; unmatched junction bases: 22. CDR1 and CDR2 from the germline V gene are SNHLY and FYNNEI. This CDR3 has 20 residues. The CDR3 spells CASSGLRVAGDDQWGDTQYF. Here the CDR3 DNA reads TGTGCCAGCAGTGGGCTGCGCGTAGCGGGGGACGATCAGTGGGGAGATACGCAGTATTTT.

About this clone itself: A much larger clone lies a single base off, so this may be a read error. This chain's CDR3 is CASSFTGDEQYF. Written as DNA, the CDR3 is TGTGCCAGCAGTTTTACAGGGGACGAGCAGTACTTC. This chain joins TRBV6-2 or TRBV6-3 and TRBJ2-7; 7 bases align to TRBD1. The CDR3 sequence is 12 residues long. Trimming at V came to 4 bases and at J to 5 bases, leaving 2 bases not matched to a gene. CDR1 is MNHEY and CDR2 is SVGEGT in the germline V gene.

The chain carries TRBV18 and TRBJ2-4, with TRBD1 matching 9 bases. Germline V gene sequence: CDR1 KGHSH, CDR2 LQKENI. There are 14 residues in the CDR3. V trimming: 6 bases; J trimming: 12 bases; junction bases outside the gene matches: 12. The CDR3 DNA reads as TGTGCCAGCTCCCCGGGCGGGACAGGGACTACTCAGTACTTC. Translation gives CASSPGGTGTTQYF.

The chain uses TRBV4-3 and TRBJ1-4, with D possibly TRBD1 on 5 matching bases. Germline lookup yields CDR1 LGHNA and CDR2 YSLEER. The CDR3 contains 16 residues. Trimming cost V 2 bases and J 6 bases, with 16 bases left between them. Here the CDR3 reads CASSQNPPGNDEKLFF. DNA of the CDR3: TGCGCCAGCAGCCAAAACCCTCCAGGGAACGATGAAAAACTGTTTTTT.

A word on this clone: The same CDR3 can be traced to other DNA sequences in this sample. This chain links TRBV28 with TRBJ1-2; TRBD1 might be the D (6 bases). Trimming stripped 5 bases from V and 5 bases from J, with 12 bases between. This CDR3 has 13 residues. Germline CDR1 MDHEN, CDR2 SYDVKM. The CDR3 DNA reads as TGTGCCAGCAGTACCACAGGGTATTATGGCTACACCTTC. Amino acid sequence: CASSTTGYYGYTF.

The chain joins TRBV6-5 to TRBJ1-3, with D possibly TRBD1 on 6 matching bases. Per the germline V gene, CDR1 is MNHEY and CDR2 is SVGAGI. The CDR3 totals 13 residues. Trimming removed 10 bases at V and 0 bases at J, with 10 bases between. DNA of the CDR3: TGTGCCACCTCCAGGGGCTCTGGAAACACCATATATTTT. It yields the protein CATSRGSGNTIYF.

This clone was counted many times. The genes are TRBV15 and TRBJ1-3; 8 nucleotides align to TRBD1. This CDR3 comprises 13 residues. Germline V gene sequence: CDR1 LNHNV, CDR2 YYDKDF (reference sequence). Unmatched junction bases numbered 1, after V lost 9 bases and J lost 0 bases. CDR3 bases: TGTGCCACAGGACAGGGCTCTGGAAACACCATATATTTT. Translation: CATGQGSGNTIYF. The complete variable domain, with remaining parts taken from reference TRBV15 and TRBJ1-3, reads DAMVIQNPRYQVTQFGKPVTLSCSQTLNHNVMYWYQQKSSQAPKLLFHYYDKDFNNEADTPDNFQSRRPNTSFCFLDIRSPGLGDTAMYLCATGQGSGNTIYFGEGSWLTVV.

The J gene is TRBJ1-1, the V gene TRBV5-1; 9 bases align to TRBD1. The J segment lost 4 bases and the V segment lost 1 base, leaving 11 bases of the junction unmatched. This CDR3 is built from 17 residues. Germline CDR1 reads SGHRS; CDR2 reads YFSETQ. Written as DNA, the CDR3 is TGCGCCAGCAGCTTGAGTTACAGGGGGCGGGGGAGCACTGAAGCTTTCTTT. Amino acid sequence: CASSLSYRGRGSTEAFF.

This chain links TRBV5-5 with TRBJ1-3, with D perhaps TRBD1 (6 bases). The CDR3 sequence is 15 residues long. Germline CDR1 reads SGHKS; CDR2 reads YYEKEE (reference sequence). Trimming left V 3 bases short and J 0 bases short, with 10 bases between. The CDR3 here is CASSSQGYSGNTIYF. The CDR3 region has the DNA TGTGCCAGCAGCTCACAGGGTTACTCTGGAAACACCATATATTTT.

The gene calls are TRBV27 and TRBJ2-1; D is perhaps TRBD1 (5 bases). V dropped 4 bases and J dropped 1 base, with 11 bases sitting between them. CDR3 length equals 15 residues. The germline V gene encodes CDR1 MNHEY and CDR2 SMNVEV (reference sequence). The CDR3 here is CASSSPDRSYNEQFF. CDR3 in DNA: TGTGCCAGCAGTTCCCCAGACAGATCCTACAATGAGCAGTTCTTC.